This TCR beta chain appears in the sequencing data of a study of blood T cell repertoires in COVID-19. Study overall: Sites in the United States, Italy and Spain provided acute and convalescent COVID-19 samples. Sample material is recorded as cDNA or gDNA derived from T cells, B-cell-depleted T cells, or PBMCs.

As processed by the authors: Amplification of reference gene primers was used by the study to estimate nucleated cell counts. The protocol was immunoSEQ multiplex PCR, while the TCRdb copy is restricted to in-frame clones and leaves out a portion. V, J and clone size are taken as reported in that table, and D and trimming were inferred from the DNA itself. The table records 75,000 to 95,000 clones, roughly 88% of them present only once. Sequenced material: peripheral blood. This TCR was sampled from a man in his 60s with acute or convalescent COVID-19.

The CDR3 reads CASSYRPTTAYTGELFF. Written as DNA, the CDR3 is TGTGCCAGTAGTTACAGGCCAACGACCGCCTACACCGGGGAGCTGTTTTTT. V is TRBV19 and J is TRBJ2-2; TRBD1 might be the D (5 bases). The CDR3 sequence is 17 residues long. The germline V and J ends were trimmed by 5 bases and 3 bases, with 19 bases remaining between them. Per the germline V gene, CDR1 is LNHDA and CDR2 is SQIVND (reference sequence).